A single sample gave rise to the 31 T cell receptor beta chains below, sequenced in a study of blood T cells in healthy people across ages. Sample-barcoded 5' priming and a J-beta primer mix drove a second PCR of roughly 6 to 12 cycles. MiXCR, applied by TCRdb to the 5' RACE reads, yields one record per CDR3 protein. The sample lists 1.6 million or so distinct CDR3 sequences, approximately 32% occurring once. Sequencing input: blood. The receptor set was obtained from a woman under 40 in good health.

The gene calls are TRBV20-1 and TRBJ2-3; D remains ambiguous. Trimming took 7 bases from V and 0 from J, leaving 5 bases between them. The CDR3 length is 11 residues. The germline V gene has CDR1 DFQATT and CDR2 SNEGSKA (reference sequence). Here the CDR3 reads CSELSTDTQYF. The CDR3 nucleotides are TGCAGTGAACTCAGCACAGATACGCAGTATTTT.

The chain links TRBV2 to TRBJ1-2, with D perhaps matching TRBD1 (5 bases). Trimming cost V 1 base and J 4 bases, with 7 bases left between them. Germline CDR1 reads SNHLY; CDR2 reads FYNNEI. This CDR3 has 13 amino acids. CDR3 sequence: CASSEVRGYGYTF. The CDR3 region has the DNA TGTGCCAGCAGTGAAGTGAGGGGCTATGGCTACACCTTC.

This rearrangement joins TRBV27 to TRBJ2-5, with D tentatively TRBD1 (5 bases). This CDR3 contains 19 residues. Trimming removed 6 bases at V and 3 bases at J, with 29 bases between. The V gene's germline CDR1 is MNHEY and CDR2 SMNVEV (reference sequence). The CDR3 loop is CASRPSSDFRWVGEETQYF. In DNA, the CDR3 is TGTGCCAGCAGACCTTCCTCCGACTTTCGGTGGGTAGGGGAAGAGACCCAGTACTTC.

This clonotype appeared many times. One end of the junction is discordant with germline, which a read error may explain. The CDR3 spells CASSLATGTYNEQFF. The CDR3 DNA sequence: TGTGCCAGCAGCTTAGCGACAGGGACCTACAATGAGCAGTTCTTC. V and J are TRBV5-1 and TRBJ2-1; 7 nucleotides line up with TRBD1. From germline, CDR1 is SGHRS and CDR2 YFSETQ. The CDR3 length is 15 residues. The variable domain in full, completed from reference TRBV5-1 and TRBJ2-1, reads KAGVTQTPRYLIKTRGQQVTLSCSPISGHRSVSWYQQTPGQGLQFLFEYFSETQRNKGNFPGRFSGRQFSNSRSEMNVSTLELGDSALYLCASSLATGTYNEQFFGPGTRLTVL.

The rearrangement links TRBV18 to TRBJ2-5, with TRBD2 matching 8 bases. CDR1 and CDR2 (germline): KGHSH, LQKENI. The J segment lost 11 bases and the V segment lost 5 bases, leaving 16 bases of the junction unmatched. CDR3 length equals 15 residues. CDR3 DNA sequence: TGTGCCAGCTCAGGTGAGCTGGGGACTAGAGACCAGCAGTACTTC. Protein: CASSGELGTRDQQYF.

The chain employs TRBV4-2 and TRBJ1-2; D gene unclear. Germline CDR1 reads LGHNA; CDR2 reads YNFKEQ. The length of the CDR3 is 14 residues. Trimming removed 0 bases at V and 5 bases at J, with 10 bases between. The CDR3 is CASSQDVAEYGYTF. In DNA, the CDR3 is TGTGCCAGCAGCCAAGACGTTGCAGAGTATGGCTACACCTTC.

This clonotype was found a few times. The rearrangement joins TRBV6-6 to TRBJ1-1; TRBD1 agrees at 7 bases. CDR1 MNHNY and CDR2 SVGAGI come from the germline V gene (reference sequence). The CDR3 runs 15 residues. V was clipped by 5 bases and J by 1 base; unmatched bases: 7. DNA for the CDR3: TGTGCCAGCAGTCCCCCCCGGACAGGGAACACTGAAGCTTTCTTT. The encoded protein is CASSPPRTGNTEAFF.

The chain combines TRBV5-1 with TRBJ2-7; tentative D call: TRBD1 (6 bases). With 4 bases removed from V and 2 bases from J, the gap between germline ends came to 13 bases. The germline gives CDR1 SGHRS, CDR2 YFSETQ. The CDR3 contains 14 residues. The CDR3 region is CASSPMTGAYEQYF. The CDR3 coding sequence is TGCGCCAGCAGCCCGATGACAGGAGCCTACGAGCAGTACTTC.

Comment on this clonotype: This may stem from a read error, because a much larger clone lies one nucleotide away. The genes are TRBV7-2 and TRBJ2-7; TRBD2 is a possible D gene (7 bases). There are 17 residues in the CDR3. CDR1 and CDR2 from the germline V gene are SGHTA and FQGNSA. V lost 0 bases and J lost 3, with 18 bases in between. This CDR3 is CASSLASGGLPDYEQYV. The CDR3 nucleotides are TGTGCCAGCAGCTTAGCATCCGGGGGGCTCCCCGACTACGAGCAGTACGTC.

Comment on this clonotype: A much larger clone is a single base away; this may be a read error. This chain uses TRBV29-1 with TRBJ2-7, with a tentative D call TRBD2 (7 bases). CDR1 is SQVTM, CDR2 ANQGSEA, per germline. The CDR3 has 12 amino acids. Trimming pared 4 bases from V and 7 bases from J, leaving 14 bases between. The CDR3 sequence is CSVGVGGGEQYF. Written as DNA, the CDR3 is TGCAGCGTTGGAGTAGGGGGGGGAGAGCAGTACTTC.

This chain connects TRBV2 to TRBJ2-5, with D perhaps TRBD1 (6 bases). V was shortened by 5 bases and J by 1 base, with 17 bases between the two germline ends. This CDR3 is built from 16 residues. From germline, CDR1 is SNHLY and CDR2 FYNNEI. DNA of the CDR3: TGTGCCAGCAGTCGGCTTTTAGGACAGTTCCAAGAGACCCAGTACTTC. Protein sequence: CASSRLLGQFQETQYF.

The J gene is TRBJ2-1, the V gene TRBV20-1; D might be TRBD1 or TRBD2, each matching 6 bases. V gave up 4 bases and J gave up 0 bases, with 16 bases separating them. Germline lookup yields CDR1 DFQATT and CDR2 SNEGSKA (reference sequence). The length of the CDR3 is 16 residues. CDR3 sequence reads: CSANGRDTSSYNEQFF. The CDR3 DNA sequence: TGCAGTGCTAACGGGCGGGACACAAGCTCCTACAATGAGCAGTTCTTC.

This clonotype was recorded a few times. The chain joins TRBV7-2 to TRBJ2-7, with 11 bases matching TRBD1. The assigned J gene may be wrong: the sequence end matches TRBJ2-5 better. CDR3 length: 16 amino acids. The germline CDR1 and CDR2 sequences are SGHTA and FQGNSA. This CDR3 is CASSLYSGTGGETQYF. The CDR3 region has the DNA TGTGCCAGCAGCTTGTACTCCGGGACAGGGGGAGAGACCCAGTACTTC.

The chain combines TRBV25-1 with TRBJ2-5; no clear D gene. Per the germline V gene, CDR1 is MGHDK and CDR2 is SYGVNS. The CDR3 is 11 residues long. V lost 7 bases, J lost 2 bases, and 5 bases lay in between. The CDR3 nucleotides read TGTGCCAGCACGGCACAAGAGACCCAGTACTTC. This gives the protein CASTAQETQYF. The full variable domain, in which reference TRBV25-1 and TRBJ2-5 provide the parts outside the CDR3, is EADIYQTPRYLVIGTGKKITLECSQTMGHDKMYWYQQDPGMELHLIHYSYGVNSTEKGDLSSESTVSRIRTEHFPLTLESARPSHTSQYLCASTAQETQYFGPGTRLLVL.

This rearrangement joins TRBV6-1 to TRBJ2-1; D not certain. The CDR3 spans 16 residues. V was pared by 7 bases and J by 0 bases, with 16 bases between. Germline assignment: CDR1 MNHNS and CDR2 SASEGT. Here the CDR3 reads CASTLTAINSYNEQFF. CDR3 nucleotide sequence: TGTGCCAGCACCCTAACGGCGATTAACTCCTACAATGAGCAGTTCTTC.

This clonotype was detected many times. This sequence joins TRBV5-1 and TRBJ2-7; D perhaps matches TRBD1 (5 bases). Trimming removed 0 bases at V and 6 bases at J, with 13 bases between. The CDR3 contains 14 residues. Germline V gives CDR1 SGHRS, CDR2 YFSETQ. The CDR3 DNA reads TGCGCCAGCAGCTTGGTAGGAGACAGCACCGAGCAGTACTTC. This gives the protein CASSLVGDSTEQYF.

This clonotype was counted only a few times. This chain uses TRBV7-9 with TRBJ2-7; maybe TRBD2 (5 bases). The CDR3 totals 14 residues. The germline V gene encodes CDR1 SEHNR and CDR2 FQNEAQ (reference sequence). V was cut by 11 bases and J by 2 bases, with 19 bases left in between. This CDR3 is CAEGHPGKPYEQYF. As DNA, the CDR3 is TGTGCCGAGGGCCACCCGGGCAAACCCTACGAGCAGTACTTC.

The chain couples TRBV27 to TRBJ2-5, with 7 nucleotides matching TRBD2. The CDR3 totals 13 residues. V shed 7 bases, J shed 9 bases, and the junction held 11 bases outside the gene matches. Germline CDR1 MNHEY, CDR2 SMNVEV (reference sequence). CDR3: CASKNSGQRAQYF. CDR3 in DNA: TGTGCCAGCAAAAATAGCGGGCAGAGGGCCCAGTACTTC.

The V and J genes are TRBV15 and TRBJ2-1; D is ambiguous. Germline lookup yields CDR1 LNHNV and CDR2 YYDKDF (reference sequence). Trimming took off 5 bases at V and 5 bases at J, with 19 bases between the two ends. This CDR3 contains 16 residues. The CDR3 region is CATSFVLERSDNEQFF. In DNA form, the CDR3 reads TGTGCCACCAGCTTTGTCCTCGAACGGTCGGACAATGAGCAGTTCTTC.

This clonotype was found a few times. V and J are TRBV20-1 and TRBJ2-3, with 9 bases identical to TRBD2. Germline CDR1 and CDR2: DFQATT and SNEGSKA (reference sequence). The CDR3 consists of 16 residues. Trimming removed 5 bases from V and 2 bases from J; junction bases left unmatched: 11. The CDR3 is CSAQGGLAGITDTQYF. The CDR3 DNA reads TGCAGTGCTCAAGGGGGTCTAGCGGGGATCACAGATACGCAGTATTTT.

The rearrangement joins TRBV2 to TRBJ2-5; 12 bases match TRBD2. CDR3 size: 17 residues. From germline, CDR1 is SNHLY and CDR2 FYNNEI. The V segment lost 7 bases and the J segment 2 bases; nucleotides outside the gene matches: 11. The CDR3 protein is CASMTHTGTSGQETQYF. CDR3 DNA sequence: TGTGCCAGCATGACGCATACCGGGACTAGCGGGCAAGAGACCCAGTACTTC.

This clonotype was recorded at least ten times. V gene TRBV20-1 combines with J gene TRBJ2-1; 7 positions match TRBD2. V shed 1 base and J 3 bases; nucleotides not matched to a gene: 0. Germline-derived CDR1 and CDR2 are DFQATT and SNEGSKA (reference sequence). CDR3 length: 13 residues. The CDR3 DNA follows: TGCAGTGCTAGAGCTAGCGGCTACAATGAGCAGTTCTTC. It translates to CSARASGYNEQFF.

This clonotype was seen a few times. V is TRBV12-3 or TRBV12-4 and J is TRBJ1-2; the match to TRBD1 covers 7 bases. The J segment lost 8 bases and the V segment lost 5 bases, leaving 5 bases of the junction unmatched. This CDR3 comprises 12 residues. This chain's CDR3 is CASSPEQGGYTF. In DNA, the CDR3 is TGTGCCAGCAGTCCCGAACAGGGGGGCTACACCTTC.

The gene calls are TRBV27 and TRBJ2-7; D is perhaps TRBD2 (6 bases). Germline V gene sequence: CDR1 MNHEY, CDR2 SMNVEV (reference sequence). V lost 5 bases to trimming and J lost 2 bases, with 22 bases between them. The CDR3 runs to 17 residues. For the CDR3, the DNA is TGTGCCAGCAGTCCCCAGCCAATTGGCGGGAACCCCTACGAGCAGTACTTC. This codes for CASSPQPIGGNPYEQYF.

On this clonotype itself: The junction departs from the called germline gene at one end, perhaps through a read error. The gene calls are TRBV28 and TRBJ2-5, with a possible D match to TRBD2 (6 bases). The germline V gene has CDR1 MDHEN and CDR2 SYDVKM. The CDR3 covers 16 residues. The chain's CDR3 is CAGSRITEGGQETQYF. The CDR3 DNA follows: TGTGCCGGCAGCCGTATAACAGAAGGAGGGCAAGAGACCCAGTACTTC. Complete variable domain (other parts from reference TRBV28 and TRBJ2-5): DVKVTQSSRYLVKRTGEKVFLECVQDMDHENMFWYRQDPGLGLRLIYFSYDVKMKEKGDIPEGYSVSREKKERFSLILESASTNQTSMYLCAGSRITEGGQETQYFGPGTRLLVL.

This chain links TRBV10-3 with TRBJ2-2; TRBD1 might be the D (5 bases). Between the trimmed V and J ends, which lost 2 bases and 6 bases, there was a span of 16 bases. The CDR3 length is 16 residues. The germline CDR1 and CDR2 sequences are ENHRY and SYGVKD. CDR3 sequence (DNA): TGTGCCATCAGTGAGACGTTCAGGGAAAACGCCGGGGAGCTGTTTTTT. Protein product: CAISETFRENAGELFF.

The chain links TRBV29-1 to TRBJ1-1, with D perhaps TRBD1 (6 bases). Trimming shortened V by 4 bases and J by 0 bases, and 15 bases separated the two germline ends. CDR1 and CDR2 (germline): SQVTM, ANQGSEA. CDR3 size: 15 residues. The CDR3 nucleotides are TGCAGCGTTGGGACAGAAGTCTCTATGAACACTGAAGCTTTCTTT. It specifies CSVGTEVSMNTEAFF.

This clonotype was observed a few times. The chain combines TRBV12-3 or TRBV12-4 with TRBJ1-5; TRBD1 is a possible D gene (5 bases). Trimming pared 5 bases from V and 5 bases from J, leaving 13 bases between. There are 14 residues in the CDR3. CDR3 coding DNA: TGTGCCAGCAGTCCCAAGAGGGGACATCAGCCCCAGCATTTT. As protein: CASSPKRGHQPQHF.

This clonotype was detected only a few times. The chain carries TRBV5-1 and TRBJ1-5; 7 positions match TRBD1. The trim removed 4 bases at V and 6 bases at J, leaving 10 bases unmatched. Germline CDR1 SGHRS, CDR2 YFSETQ. This CDR3 has 15 residues. The CDR3 sequence: CASSPAGDSSQPQHF. CDR3 nucleotides: TGCGCCAGCAGCCCGGCCGGGGACAGTTCTCAGCCCCAGCATTTT.

This clonotype was counted once. The chain links TRBV2 to TRBJ2-2; D not certain. Trimming removed 3 bases at V and 5 bases at J, with 4 bases between. This CDR3 comprises 12 residues. Germline lookup yields CDR1 SNHLY and CDR2 FYNNEI. The DNA for the CDR3 is TGTGCCAGCAGTGAGTGGACCGGGGAGCTGTTTTTT. Its protein product is CASSEWTGELFF. The entire variable domain, with the rest obtained from reference TRBV2 and TRBJ2-2, is as follows: EPEVTQTPSHQVTQMGQEVILRCVPISNHLYFYWYRQILGQKVEFLVSFYNNEISEKSEIFDDQFSVERPDGSNFTLKIRSTKLEDSAMYFCASSEWTGELFFGEGSRLTVL.

This chain links TRBV6-6 with TRBJ1-1; 7 nucleotides align to TRBD1. The V and J ends lost 6 bases and 2 bases, in that order; junction bases with no gene match: 12. CDR3 length equals 16 residues. CDR1 and CDR2 (germline): MNHNY, SVGAGI (reference sequence). The CDR3 nucleotides are TGTGCCAGCAGCCACCCGGGACAGCGGACAAACACTGAAGCTTTCTTT. Protein sequence: CASSHPGQRTNTEAFF.